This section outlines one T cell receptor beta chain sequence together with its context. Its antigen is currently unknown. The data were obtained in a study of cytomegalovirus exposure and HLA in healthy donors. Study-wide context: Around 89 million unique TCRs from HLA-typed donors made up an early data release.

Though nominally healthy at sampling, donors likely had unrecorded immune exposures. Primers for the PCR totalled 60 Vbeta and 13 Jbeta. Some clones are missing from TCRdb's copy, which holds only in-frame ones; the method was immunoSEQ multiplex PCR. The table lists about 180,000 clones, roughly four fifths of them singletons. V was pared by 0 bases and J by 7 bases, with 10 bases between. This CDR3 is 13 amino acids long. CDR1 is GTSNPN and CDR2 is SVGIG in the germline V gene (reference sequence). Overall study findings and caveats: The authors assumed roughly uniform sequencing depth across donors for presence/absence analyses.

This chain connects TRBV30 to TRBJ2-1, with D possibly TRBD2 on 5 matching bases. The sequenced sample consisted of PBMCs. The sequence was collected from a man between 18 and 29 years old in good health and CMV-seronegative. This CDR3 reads CAWSVGWTNEQFF. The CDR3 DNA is TGTGCCTGGAGTGTGGGCTGGACTAATGAGCAGTTCTTC.